Listed here is a single T cell receptor beta chain. Its antigen is as yet unknown. The sample comes from a study of cytomegalovirus exposure and HLA in healthy donors. Findings of the study overall: The authors confirmed in vitro that three CMV-associated chains were specific for CMV antigens.

In the PCR, 60 Vbeta and 13 Jbeta primers were used. Clones were read by immunoSEQ multiplex PCR, and TCRdb kept only the in-frame ones, dropping some. Of some 130,000 clones in the sample, around four fifths were seen once. Trimming left V 5 bases short and J 4 bases short, with 14 bases between. Germline V CDR1 and CDR2: LNHDA, SQIVND (reference sequence). The CDR3 runs to 14 residues. This TCR was recovered from a male donor in good health and CMV-seropositive. The chain joins TRBV19 to TRBJ2-5; TRBD2 might be the D (6 bases). The specimen sequenced was PBMCs. The DNA for the CDR3 is TGTGCCAGTAGTGATCGGGGGATCGGAGAGACCCAGTACTTC. Protein product: CASSDRGIGETQYF.